Each of the 24 T cell receptor beta chains below was sequenced from the same sample in a study of blood T cells in healthy people across ages. Alongside a J-beta primer mix, a sample-barcoded 5' primer served in a second PCR lasting roughly 7 to 12 cycles. Each CDR3 protein is one row after TCRdb ran MiXCR on the 5' RACE reads. The table has about a million distinct CDR3 sequences, roughly 43% seen once. The sample consisted of blood. The receptors stem from a man aged 25-45 years in good health.

CDR3 nucleotides: TGTGCCAGCAGTTACTCGACGAAGACTACCTCTGGGGCCAACGTCCTGACTTTC. Encoded protein: CASSYSTKTTSGANVLTF. The J gene is TRBJ2-6, the V gene TRBV6-5, with D possibly being TRBD2 (5 bases). The germline V gene encodes CDR1 MNHEY and CDR2 SVGAGI. V lost 0 bases to trimming and J lost 0 bases, with 12 bases between them. The CDR3 totals 18 residues.

This clonotype came up once. The rearrangement joins TRBV6-1 to TRBJ1-4; 9 nucleotides match TRBD1. The junction had 4 bases not matched to a gene; V was cut back by 0 bases and J by 8 bases. This CDR3 has 15 residues. The germline V gene encodes CDR1 MNHNS and CDR2 SASEGT. The CDR3 DNA reads as TGTGCCAGCAGTGAAGCGGAAACAGGGGGCGAAAAACTGTTTTTT. Amino acids: CASSEAETGGEKLFF.

The CDR3 sequence: CAISEGGKETQYF. Written as DNA, the CDR3 is TGTGCCATCAGTGAGGGGGGAAAAGAGACCCAGTACTTC. The rearrangement uses TRBV10-3 and TRBJ2-5; D is possibly TRBD1 or TRBD2 (5 bases each). Trimming took 2 bases from V and 3 from J, leaving 7 bases between them. Germline V gene sequence: CDR1 ENHRY, CDR2 SYGVKD. The CDR3 totals 13 residues.

The chain combines TRBV2 with TRBJ2-5, with 9 nucleotides matching TRBD1. The CDR3 length is 14 residues. Per the germline V gene, CDR1 is SNHLY and CDR2 is FYNNEI. The junction had 4 bases not matched to a gene; V was cut back by 6 bases and J by 2 bases. DNA of the CDR3: TGTGCCAGCAGGACAGGGGGAGGACAAGAGACCCAGTACTTC. Amino acid sequence: CASRTGGGQETQYF.

The genes are TRBV18 and TRBJ2-3; TRBD1 matches 7 bases. With 4 bases clipped from V and 2 bases from J, the junction kept 6 bases outside the gene matches. This CDR3 region has 15 residues. The germline V gene encodes CDR1 KGHSH and CDR2 LQKENI. The CDR3 protein is CASSLLGQFTDTQYF. CDR3 DNA sequence: TGTGCCAGCTCACTCTTGGGACAGTTCACAGATACGCAGTATTTT.

In its sample, this clonotype was seen many times. The CDR3 bases are TGTGCCAGCAGTTTAGGGGCAGGGGGCTCTTACGAGCAGTACTTC. Protein sequence: CASSLGAGGSYEQYF. The rearrangement uses TRBV27 and TRBJ2-7, with TRBD1 matching 8 bases. Germline values: CDR1 MNHEY, CDR2 SMNVEV (reference sequence). There are 15 residues in the CDR3. V lost 2 bases, J lost 4 bases, and 7 bases stayed unmatched.

With regard to this clonotype: Since a much larger clone is just one base distant, this may be a read error. The chain couples TRBV11-3 to TRBJ2-1; D might be TRBD1 (5 bases). The length of the CDR3 is 17 residues. Trimming stripped 4 bases from V and 3 bases from J, with 19 bases between. Germline assignment: CDR1 SGHNT and CDR2 YENEEA. Here the CDR3 DNA reads TGTGCCAGCAGCTCCTCTTCAGGGTGCGGAAACTACAATGAGCAGTTCTTC. This encodes CASSSSSGCGNYNEQFF. Together with reference TRBV11-3 and TRBJ2-1, the CDR3 gives the full variable domain: EAGVVQSPRYKIIEKKQPVAFWCNPISGHNTLYWYLQNLGQGPELLIRYENEEAVDDSQLPKDRFSAERLKGVDSTLKIQPAELGDSAVYLCASSSSSGCGNYNEQFFGPGTRLTVL.

This clonotype was counted only a few times. The gene calls are TRBV6-2 or TRBV6-3 and TRBJ1-2, with 7 positions matching TRBD1. This CDR3 has 14 amino acids. J was trimmed by 4 bases and V by 4 bases; bases with no gene match: 6. CDR1 is MNHEY and CDR2 is SVGEGT in the germline V gene. CDR3 bases: TGTGCCAGCAGTTCGGCAGGGGGGGGCTATGGCTACACCTTC. It translates to CASSSAGGGYGYTF.

The rearrangement joins TRBV7-2 to TRBJ2-7; maybe TRBD1 (6 bases). The J call may be wrong; the DNA end is better matched by TRBJ2-5. Germline CDR1 and CDR2: SGHTA and FQGNSA. CDR3 size: 14 residues. The CDR3 DNA is TGTGCCAGCAGCCAGGTGACAGGTTCACGGACCCAGTACTTC. Its protein is CASSQVTGSRTQYF.

The chain links TRBV30 to TRBJ1-5; the D is unclear. V lost 2 bases, J lost 0 bases, and 8 bases lay in between. The V gene's germline CDR1 is GTSNPN and CDR2 SVGIG (reference sequence). The CDR3 spans 14 residues. Here the CDR3 reads CAWSRPYSNQPQHF. The CDR3 DNA reads TGTGCCTGGAGTCGGCCTTATAGCAATCAGCCCCAGCATTTT.

The chain links TRBV5-1 to TRBJ2-4; TRBD2 agrees at 9 bases. Trimming removed 0 bases from V and 8 bases from J; junction bases left unmatched: 3. The V gene's germline CDR1 is SGHRS and CDR2 YFSETQ. The CDR3 sequence is 14 residues long. CDR3 bases: TGCGCCAGCAGCTTGGGAGTAGCGGGAGACATTCAGTACTTC. Amino acid sequence: CASSLGVAGDIQYF.

This clonotype was counted only a few times. The chain uses TRBV7-2 and TRBJ2-5; a weak D match, TRBD2 (6 bases). The CDR3 sequence is 14 residues long. Germline assignment: CDR1 SGHTA and CDR2 FQGNSA. V gave up 10 bases and J gave up 5 bases, with 20 bases separating them. CDR3 protein: CATARGSGPETQYF. The CDR3 DNA sequence: TGTGCCACTGCCCGGGGGTCCGGGCCGGAGACCCAGTACTTC. The full variable domain, rest sourced from reference TRBV7-2 and TRBJ2-5, is GAGVSQSPSNKVTEKGKDVELRCDPISGHTALYWYRQSLGQGLEFLIYFQGNSAPDKSGLPSDRFSAERTGGSVSTLTIQRTQQEDSAVYLCATARGSGPETQYFGPGTRLLVL.

There are a few counts of this clonotype. The chain has TRBV7-9 and TRBJ2-4; 8 nucleotides match TRBD1. The CDR3 is 14 residues long. The germline CDR1 and CDR2 sequences are SEHNR and FQNEAQ (reference sequence). V was clipped by 5 bases and J by 7 bases; unmatched bases: 7. The CDR3 sequence is CASSPRTGRNIQYF. The CDR3 nucleotides read TGTGCCAGCAGCCCCCGGACAGGGCGTAACATTCAGTACTTC.

This clonotype has more than one count but fewer than ten. The chain couples TRBV6-5 to TRBJ1-2, with D maybe TRBD1 (6 bases). Germline assignment: CDR1 MNHEY and CDR2 SVGAGI. V shed 6 bases and J shed 4 bases, with 18 bases lying between them. This CDR3 is built from 15 residues. CDR3 region: CASSITRTVSYGYTF. For the CDR3, the DNA is TGTGCCAGCAGCATTACCCGGACAGTCTCCTATGGCTACACCTTC.

This clonotype was seen more than once but under ten times. The chain has TRBV20-1 and TRBJ2-3; the D is unclear. Germline CDR1 and CDR2: DFQATT and SNEGSKA (reference sequence). The CDR3 is 14 residues long. Trimming shortened V by 3 bases and J by 2 bases, and 12 bases separated the two germline ends. CDR3 nucleotides: TGCAGTGCTAGCGAATCAATGATCACAGATACGCAGTATTTT. This encodes CSASESMITDTQYF.

This sequence joins TRBV12-3 or TRBV12-4 and TRBJ2-7; 7 bases fit TRBD1. This CDR3 comprises 14 residues. Trimming cost V 6 bases and J 2 bases; bases outside gene matches: 7. CDR3 sequence (DNA): TGTGCCAGCAGCCCCAGCGACAGGGCCTACGAGCAGTACTTC. Translated, it gives CASSPSDRAYEQYF.

This clonotype was detected once. This chain uses TRBV2 with TRBJ2-3; D possibly corresponds to TRBD2 (7 bases). Germline values: CDR1 SNHLY, CDR2 FYNNEI. The ends were cut back, 6 bases at V and 8 bases at J, with 15 bases in the middle. The CDR3 extends over 13 amino acids. The DNA of the CDR3 is TGTGCCAGCAGCGGGGGGCTCCTCGGTACGCAGTATTTT. Translated, it gives CASSGGLLGTQYF. Full variable domain (rest looked up from reference TRBV2 and TRBJ2-3): EPEVTQTPSHQVTQMGQEVILRCVPISNHLYFYWYRQILGQKVEFLVSFYNNEISEKSEIFDDQFSVERPDGSNFTLKIRSTKLEDSAMYFCASSGGLLGTQYFGPGTRLTVL.

Remarks on this clonotype: This clone may be a read error of a much larger clone one base away. The chain has TRBV7-6 and TRBJ2-7, with no clear D. Looked up from germline, CDR1 is SGHVS and CDR2 is FNYEAQ. V was clipped by 7 bases and J by 0 bases, with 13 bases between them. This CDR3 comprises 14 residues. CDR3 coding DNA: TGTGCCAGCAACTTCATCCCGAACTCCTACGAGCAGTACTTC. This translates into CASNFIPNSYEQYF.

This clonotype was observed many times. The genes are TRBV7-9 and TRBJ2-3, with TRBD2 as a possible D gene (6 bases). The CDR3 covers 16 residues. V dropped 2 bases and J dropped 0 bases, with 12 bases sitting between them. Germline-derived CDR1 and CDR2 are SEHNR and FQNEAQ (reference sequence). CDR3 coding DNA: TGTGCCAGCAGCTTAAGTGGGGGGACTAGCACAGATACGCAGTATTTT. Protein: CASSLSGGTSTDTQYF. The full variable domain, its missing parts supplied by reference TRBV7-9 and TRBJ2-3, is DTGVSQNPRHKITKRGQNVTFRCDPISEHNRLYWYRQTLGQGPEFLTYFQNEAQLEKSRLLSDRFSAERPKGSFSTLEIQRTEQGDSAMYLCASSLSGGTSTDTQYFGPGTRLTVL.

The V and J genes are TRBV25-1 and TRBJ2-7; 10 nucleotides agree with TRBD1. The germline gives CDR1 MGHDK, CDR2 SYGVNS. The CDR3 spans 19 residues. CDR3 sequence: CAPQLRTGGKMSSSYEQYF. In nucleotides, the CDR3 is TGTGCTCCCCAACTCCGGACAGGGGGTAAAATGAGCAGCTCCTACGAGCAGTACTTC.

This clonotype was seen only a few times. This chain uses TRBV4-2 with TRBJ2-1; TRBD2 matches at 7 bases. CDR1 LGHNA and CDR2 YNFKEQ come from the germline V gene. The CDR3 sequence is 16 residues long. Unmatched junction bases numbered 7, after V lost 0 bases and J lost 5 bases. CDR3 sequence: CASSQDTSGAHNEQFF. Here the CDR3 DNA reads TGTGCCAGCAGCCAAGATACGAGCGGGGCCCACAATGAGCAGTTCTTC.

This clonotype appeared once. The V and J genes are TRBV11-2 and TRBJ2-7, with 8 bases lining up with TRBD1. The CDR3 runs to 18 residues. V shed 3 bases, J shed 5 bases, and the junction held 18 bases outside the gene matches. In germline, CDR1 is SGHAT, CDR2 FQNNGV. CDR3 DNA: TGTGCCAGCAGCTTTAGTTTTTCCAGGACAGGGTTTTCGGACGAGCAGTACTTC. Translated, it gives CASSFSFSRTGFSDEQYF.

This chain links TRBV6-1 with TRBJ2-4; 7 positions agree with TRBD1. The closer fit of TRBJ2-7 to the DNA end suggests the J call may be wrong. The CDR3 is 15 amino acids. Germline V gene data show CDR1 as MNHNS and CDR2 as SASEGT. CDR3 residues: CASSAAGTDPYEQYF. The CDR3 DNA follows: TGTGCCAGCAGTGCCGCCGGGACAGATCCCTACGAGCAGTACTTC.

A few counts support this clonotype. CDR3 in amino acids: CASSLLAPEDTQYF. CDR3 bases: TGTGCCAGCAGCCTACTAGCGCCCGAAGATACGCAGTATTTT. The chain carries TRBV7-3 and TRBJ2-3; 7 nucleotides agree with TRBD2. Germline V CDR1 and CDR2: SGHTA, FQGTGA. This CDR3 region has 14 residues. V was pared by 5 bases and J by 5 bases, with 7 bases of the junction left unmatched.